This TCR beta chain was identified in a study of blood T cell repertoires in COVID-19. On the study more broadly: There were acute and convalescent COVID-19 samples, and they came from the United States, Italy and Spain. T cells, B-cell-depleted T cells, or PBMCs provided the cDNA or gDNA that served as material.

Using immunoSEQ multiplex PCR, the repertoire was profiled, and TCRdb retains in-frame clones only, with some absent. The table shows fewer than 400,000 clones, with 80% to 90% occurring only once. The TCR sequence derives from a man aged 30-40 years who had recovered from COVID-19. Sequencing was done on a sample of PBMCs or T cells enriched from blood (not recorded which).

CDR3 amino acids: CASSVGDTRYEQYF. For the CDR3, the DNA is TGTGCCAGCAGTGTGGGGGACACCCGCTACGAGCAGTACTTC. The genes are TRBV27 and TRBJ2-7, with TRBD1 as a possible D gene (6 bases). The V end lost 5 bases, the J end lost 3 bases, and 14 bases lay between the germline ends. This CDR3 spans 14 amino acids. Germline loops: CDR1 MNHEY, CDR2 SMNVEV (reference sequence).